What follows describes a single T cell receptor beta chain. This CDR3 region has 13 residues. CDR1 and CDR2 from the germline V gene are SGDLS and YYNGEE. V lost 4 bases to trimming and J lost 7 bases; unmatched junction nucleotides: 6. These data are taken from a study of blood T cell repertoires in COVID-19. Looking at the study overall: Nucleic acid was either cDNA or gDNA, and it came from T cells, B-cell-depleted T cells, or PBMCs.

Here immunoSEQ multiplex PCR was the method, and the copy in TCRdb shows in-frame clones only, minus some. The data show around 270,000 clones, 70% to 90% seen once. This chain joins TRBV9 and TRBJ1-1; 8 nucleotides match TRBD1. The sample comprised peripheral blood. The TCR comes from a man in his thirties or forties with active or convalescent COVID-19. CDR3 nucleotide sequence: TGTGCCAGCAGCTACGGACAGGGCAGTGAAGCTTTCTTT. Its translation is CASSYGQGSEAFF.